This passage covers 18 T cell receptor beta chains from one sample sequenced in a study of STAT5B mutations in CD4+ large granular lymphocyte leukemia. Sequenced by immunoSEQ multiplex PCR; TCRdb stores in-frame clones only, minus some. The repertoire includes under 35,000 clones, 65% to 70% of them detected once, and roughly 2% sits in the top ten. The sequencing sample was made of CD4+ T cells from blood buffy coats. Receptor source: a human donor in good health.

The chain couples TRBV4-2 to TRBJ1-4; D might be TRBD1 (6 bases). The germline CDR1 and CDR2 sequences are LGHNA and YNFKEQ. CDR3 length: 17 amino acids. V lost 4 bases, J lost 8 bases, and 23 bases lay in between. CDR3 protein: CASSPRTTGGIGEKLFF. CDR3 nucleotides: TGTGCCAGCAGCCCAAGGACGACGGGGGGCATTGGGGAAAAACTGTTTTTT.

This clone was observed a single time. This chain joins TRBV11-2 and TRBJ2-5; possibly TRBD2 for D (6 bases). The CDR3 totals 16 residues. The V and J ends lost 5 bases and 1 base respectively, with 17 bases between them. The germline V gene encodes CDR1 SGHAT and CDR2 FQNNGV. The CDR3 region is CASSLRLEGPQETQYF. The CDR3 DNA follows: TGTGCCAGCAGCCTCCGACTGGAGGGTCCCCAAGAGACCCAGTACTTC.

This chain uses TRBV2 with TRBJ1-1, with D possibly TRBD1 on 5 matching bases. There are 14 residues in the CDR3. Germline V gives CDR1 SNHLY, CDR2 FYNNEI. Trimming took 7 bases from V and 0 from J, leaving 12 bases between them. In DNA form, the CDR3 reads TGTGCCAGCAATCGGGACCTAATGAACACTGAAGCTTTCTTT. This translates into CASNRDLMNTEAFF.

The chain uses TRBV2 and TRBJ1-5; tentatively, D is TRBD1 (5 bases). The V gene's germline CDR1 is SNHLY and CDR2 FYNNEI. There are 14 residues in the CDR3. V was trimmed by 3 bases and J by 0 bases, leaving 6 bases between them. CDR3 region: CASSETDSNQPQHF. For the CDR3, the DNA is TGTGCCAGCAGTGAGACAGATAGCAATCAGCCCCAGCATTTT.

J is TRBJ1-5 and V is TRBV5-1, with a possible D match to TRBD1 (5 bases). CDR1 is SGHRS and CDR2 is YFSETQ in the germline V gene. The CDR3 length is 15 residues. Trimming took off 4 bases at V and 4 bases at J, with 15 bases between the two ends. The DNA for the CDR3 is TGCGCCAGCAGCATAGGACACGAGGGAAATCAGCCCCAGCATTTT. Translated, it gives CASSIGHEGNQPQHF. The variable domain in full, completed from reference TRBV5-1 and TRBJ1-5, reads KAGVTQTPRYLIKTRGQQVTLSCSPISGHRSVSWYQQTPGQGLQFLFEYFSETQRNKGNFPGRFSGRQFSNSRSEMNVSTLELGDSALYLCASSIGHEGNQPQHFGDGTRLSIL.

J is TRBJ2-7 and V is TRBV6-5, with D perhaps TRBD1 (5 bases). This CDR3 contains 14 residues. V was trimmed by 8 bases and J by 0 bases, leaving 14 bases between them. Looked up from germline, CDR1 is MNHEY and CDR2 is SVGAGI. The CDR3 bases are TGTGCCAGCTCCCGACAGAGGAACTCCTACGAGCAGTACTTC. Its translation is CASSRQRNSYEQYF.

The chain recombines TRBV19 with TRBJ1-4; a weak D match, TRBD1 (5 bases). Germline lookup yields CDR1 LNHDA and CDR2 SQIVND (reference sequence). Trimming took off 3 bases at V and 7 bases at J, with 12 bases between the two ends. The CDR3 is made up of 14 amino acids. CDR3 sequence (DNA): TGTGCCAGTAGTATCCGGGGGGTAGTTGAAAAACTGTTTTTT. Translated, it gives CASSIRGVVEKLFF.

This clone was recorded once. The rearrangement uses TRBV4-3 and TRBJ1-6, with unresolved D. This CDR3 has 15 residues. CDR1 and CDR2 from the germline V gene are LGHNA and YSLEER. Trimming pared 6 bases from V and 6 bases from J, leaving 15 bases between. The CDR3 region has the DNA TGCGCCAGCAGATCCAATGGACGGGTTAATTCACCCCTCCACTTT. It yields the protein CASRSNGRVNSPLHF.

The chain combines TRBV7-8 with TRBJ2-1; 7 bases align to TRBD2. V was clipped by 5 bases and J by 5 bases; unmatched bases: 6. The CDR3 extends over 14 amino acids. CDR1 is SGHVS and CDR2 is FQNEAQ in the germline V gene. The CDR3 DNA reads TGTGCCAGCAGCCCCTCGGGACTAAACAATGAGCAGTTCTTC. Translated, it gives CASSPSGLNNEQFF.

The CDR3 DNA sequence: TGTGCCAGCAGCTTAGGGGCCGGGAAAACAGATACGCAGTATTTT. It is translated as CASSLGAGKTDTQYF. V and J are TRBV7-3 and TRBJ2-3; D might be TRBD1 or TRBD2, each matching 5 bases. Germline CDR1 SGHTA, CDR2 FQGTGA. The CDR3 contains 15 residues. Trimming pared 2 bases from V and 3 bases from J, leaving 12 bases between.

V and J are TRBV2 and TRBJ1-2, with unresolved D. CDR1 and CDR2 from the germline V gene are SNHLY and FYNNEI. Trimming shortened V by 4 bases and J by 4 bases, and 7 bases separated the two germline ends. The CDR3 spans 12 residues. Here the CDR3 reads CASSALPYGYTF. The CDR3, as DNA: TGTGCCAGCAGTGCCCTTCCCTATGGCTACACCTTC.

The V gene is TRBV7-5, the J gene TRBJ1-1; the table names TRBD1, a call not compared with the DNA. TRBV7-5 is a pseudogene segment. This CDR3 contains 14 residues. CDR3 in DNA: TGTGCCAGAAGCACCGGACAGGGGAAAACTGAAGCTTTCTTT. Its translation: CARSTGQGKTEAFF.

The chain has TRBV6-6 and TRBJ1-2; 11 bases fit TRBD1. This CDR3 region has 16 residues. Germline V gene data show CDR1 as MNHNY and CDR2 as SVGAGI (reference sequence). J lost 7 bases, V lost 6 bases, and 13 bases had no gene match. The CDR3 nucleotides are TGTGCCAGCAGAGCGGGACAGGGGGACCTAAGTGGTGGCTACACCTTC. Translating it yields CASRAGQGDLSGGYTF.

The rearrangement uses TRBV2 and TRBJ2-6; perhaps TRBD1 as D (6 bases). CDR1 is SNHLY, CDR2 FYNNEI, per germline. This CDR3 is built from 18 residues. Trimming took 1 base from V and 0 from J, leaving 13 bases between them. The CDR3 DNA reads as TGTGCCAGCAGTGAAGGGCTTGGACAGCACTCTGGGGCCAACGTCCTGACTTTC. It yields the protein CASSEGLGQHSGANVLTF.

The count of this clone is one. This rearrangement joins TRBV27 to TRBJ1-1; TRBD1 aligns across 9 bases. Germline V gene data show CDR1 as MNHEY and CDR2 as SMNVEV (reference sequence). The CDR3 runs to 16 residues. V gave up 2 bases and J gave up 7 bases; unmatched junction bases: 11. The CDR3 region has the DNA TGTGCCAGCAGTTTAAAGCTAGGACAGGGGCGTCTTGAAGCTTTCTTT. This translates into CASSLKLGQGRLEAFF.

V is TRBV7-2 and J is TRBJ1-6; 7 nucleotides match TRBD1. After removal of 2 bases from V and 13 bases from J, the junction contained 5 bases not matched to a gene. The CDR3 totals 13 residues. The germline V gene has CDR1 SGHTA and CDR2 FQGNSA. In DNA, the CDR3 is TGTGCCAGCAGCTTACCGACAGGGTCCCCCCTCCACTTT. It specifies CASSLPTGSPLHF.

This rearrangement joins TRBV19 to TRBJ2-6; D uncertain. The V gene's germline CDR1 is LNHDA and CDR2 SQIVND (reference sequence). V was cut by 6 bases and J by 4 bases, with 7 bases left in between. CDR3 length equals 13 residues. The CDR3 DNA sequence: TGTGCCAGTAGCCCCCGGGGGGCCAACGTCCTGACTTTC. Encoded protein: CASSPRGANVLTF.

The J gene is TRBJ2-7, the V gene TRBV18; D is unclear. CDR1 is KGHSH, CDR2 LQKENI, per germline. This CDR3 has 12 residues. V lost 4 bases to trimming and J lost 0 bases, with 4 bases between them. CDR3 nucleotide sequence: TGTGCCAGCTCACAATCCTCCTACGAGCAGTACTTC. Amino acids: CASSQSSYEQYF.